The clone carrying this T cell receptor (beta chain) was detected ten times or more. Its target is unknown. Tregs were sorted as CD4+CD25+CD127-/low cells. Full-length variable regions came from constant-region reverse primers plus semi-nested Nested Universal Primer A PCR. TCRdb independently ran MiXCR on the 5' RACE reads; one entry per CDR3 protein. The sample lists over 40,000 distinct CDR3 sequences, 22% occurring once. The CDR3 runs 13 residues. Trimming took off 2 bases at V and 4 bases at J, with 7 bases between the two ends. The study's findings and limits: Tumor Tregs overlapped most with tumor, then blood, naive CD4+ cells. Tumor memory CD4+ T cell TCR gene usage was found to cluster with blood and lymph node memory CD4+ cells and with lymph node naive CD4+ cells.

This clonotype originated in a female donor with breast cancer. The sample comprised Tregs sorted from blood. V and J are TRBV12-3 or TRBV12-4 and TRBJ2-3; no firm D call. The CDR3 is CASSLPSSDTQYF. In DNA, the CDR3 is TGTGCCAGCAGTTTACCATCGTCAGATACGCAGTATTTT.